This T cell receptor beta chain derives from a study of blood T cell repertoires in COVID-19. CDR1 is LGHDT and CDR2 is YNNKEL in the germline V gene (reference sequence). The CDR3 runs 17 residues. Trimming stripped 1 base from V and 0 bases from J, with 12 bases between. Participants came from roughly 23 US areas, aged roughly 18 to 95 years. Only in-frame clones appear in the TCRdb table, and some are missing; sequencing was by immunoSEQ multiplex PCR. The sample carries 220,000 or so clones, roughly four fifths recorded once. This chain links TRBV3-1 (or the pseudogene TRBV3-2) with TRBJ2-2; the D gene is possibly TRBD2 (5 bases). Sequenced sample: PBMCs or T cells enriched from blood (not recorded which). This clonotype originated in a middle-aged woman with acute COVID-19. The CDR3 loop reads CASSQARRGSNTGELFF. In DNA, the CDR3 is TGTGCCAGCAGCCAAGCGAGGCGCGGGTCGAACACCGGGGAGCTGTTTTTT.